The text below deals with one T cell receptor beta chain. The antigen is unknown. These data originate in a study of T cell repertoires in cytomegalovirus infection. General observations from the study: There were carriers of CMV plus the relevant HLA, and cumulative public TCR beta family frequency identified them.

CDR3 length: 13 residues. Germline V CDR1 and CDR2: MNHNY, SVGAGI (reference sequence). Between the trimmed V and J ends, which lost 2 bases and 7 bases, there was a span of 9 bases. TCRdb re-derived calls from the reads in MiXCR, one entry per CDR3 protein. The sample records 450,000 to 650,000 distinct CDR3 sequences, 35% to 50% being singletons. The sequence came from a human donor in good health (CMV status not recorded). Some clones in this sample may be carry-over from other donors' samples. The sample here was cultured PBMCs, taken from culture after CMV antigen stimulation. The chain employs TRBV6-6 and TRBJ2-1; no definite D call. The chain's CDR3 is CASSYQVENEQFF. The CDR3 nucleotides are TGTGCCAGCAGTTACCAGGTCGAGAATGAGCAGTTCTTC.